These T cell receptor beta chains were read from a single sample in a study of cytomegalovirus exposure and HLA in healthy donors. Assay: immunoSEQ multiplex PCR; the TCRdb copy retains only in-frame clones and omits some. The sample carries about 140,000 clones, around 79% recorded once. The source material was PBMCs. These receptors came from a female donor in good health and CMV-seronegative. Each CDR3 is given with its conserved first and last residue. Fields, in order: J gene, V gene, D gene, CDR3 protein, CDR3 DNA. The D gene is left open where the match is weak.

j_gene: TRBJ2-7; v_gene: TRBV7-2; d_gene: TRBD2; CDR3aa: CASNSGLAPYEQYF; CDR3nt: TGTGCCAGCAACTCGGGACTAGCGCCCTACGAGCAGTACTTC
j_gene: TRBJ1-1; v_gene: TRBV5-5; d_gene: TRBD1; CDR3aa: CASSLTGTANTEAFF; CDR3nt: TGTGCCAGCAGCCTAACGGGGACAGCGAACACTGAAGCTTTCTTT
j_gene: TRBJ1-2; v_gene: TRBV14; d_gene: -; CDR3aa: CASSQVGHGYTF; CDR3nt: TGTGCCAGCAGCCAAGTGGGGCATGGCTACACCTTC
j_gene: TRBJ2-3; v_gene: TRBV5-8; d_gene: -; CDR3aa: CAIRGSLSTDTQYF; CDR3nt: TGTGCCATCCGGGGGAGCCTAAGCACAGATACGCAGTATTTT
j_gene: TRBJ2-3; v_gene: TRBV25-1; d_gene: TRBD1; CDR3aa: CASSEVRGQGTDTQYF; CDR3nt: TGTGCCAGCAGTGAGGTGCGGGGACAGGGGACAGATACGCAGTATTTT
j_gene: TRBJ2-3; v_gene: TRBV5-1; d_gene: -; CDR3aa: CASSVQGFDTDTQYF; CDR3nt: TGCGCCAGCAGCGTTCAGGGTTTCGACACAGATACGCAGTATTTT
j_gene: TRBJ2-3; v_gene: TRBV5-1; d_gene: -; CDR3aa: CASSLGGLAIADTQYF; CDR3nt: TGCGCCAGCAGCTTGGGGGGGCTAGCAATCGCAGATACGCAGTATTTT
j_gene: TRBJ2-1; v_gene: TRBV7-2; d_gene: TRBD2; CDR3aa: CASSLAGGPREQFF; CDR3nt: TGTGCCAGCAGCTTAGCGGGAGGGCCCCGGGAGCAGTTCTTC
j_gene: TRBJ2-5; v_gene: TRBV5-1; d_gene: -; CDR3aa: CASRTSPETQYF; CDR3nt: TGCGCCAGCAGAACTAGCCCAGAGACCCAGTACTTC
j_gene: TRBJ1-5; v_gene: TRBV5-6; d_gene: -; CDR3aa: CASSLNRDQPQHF; CDR3nt: TGTGCCAGCAGCTTAAACAGGGATCAGCCCCAGCATTTT
j_gene: TRBJ1-1; v_gene: TRBV6-1; d_gene: TRBD1; CDR3aa: CASSDHGTGGAMNTEAFF; CDR3nt: TGTGCCAGCAGTGATCACGGGACAGGGGGAGCCATGAACACTGAAGCTTTCTTT
j_gene: TRBJ2-5; v_gene: TRBV5-6; d_gene: TRBD2; CDR3aa: CASSPGSGRWETQYF; CDR3nt: TGTGCCAGCAGCCCGGGGAGCGGGAGATGGGAGACCCAGTACTTC
j_gene: TRBJ2-2; v_gene: TRBV28; d_gene: TRBD1; CDR3aa: CASSLGQGTGELFF; CDR3nt: TGTGCCAGCAGTTTGGGACAGGGCACCGGGGAGCTGTTTTTT
j_gene: TRBJ2-3; v_gene: TRBV18; d_gene: TRBD1; CDR3aa: CASVDRARTDTQYF; CDR3nt: TGTGCCAGCGTAGACAGGGCTCGCACAGATACGCAGTATTTT
j_gene: TRBJ2-5; v_gene: TRBV25-1; d_gene: -; CDR3aa: CASSLGVGETQYF; CDR3nt: TGTGCCAGCAGTCTAGGGGTGGGAGAGACCCAGTACTTC
j_gene: TRBJ2-7; v_gene: TRBV28; d_gene: TRBD2; CDR3aa: CASTLAGAYEQYF; CDR3nt: TGTGCCAGCACGTTAGCGGGAGCCTACGAGCAGTACTTC